This T cell receptor beta chain was captured in a study of PD-L1 blockade in urothelial cancer. Study-level background: Patients previously received 0 to 3 chemotherapy regimens.

The repertoire was sequenced with immunoSEQ multiplex PCR; TCRdb's copy has only in-frame clones and lacks some. The sample lists around 130,000 clones; 65% to 85% were seen once. Comments on this clone: Its antigen is undetermined.

Overall study results and limits: Better survival was predicted by below-median pretreatment blood TCR clonality.

V was trimmed by 1 base and J by 8 bases, leaving 21 bases between them. The CDR3 has 17 amino acids. The germline gives CDR1 MGHRA, CDR2 YSYEKL. Time point specified: pretreatment peripheral blood. Patients had urothelial carcinoma that was locally advanced or metastatic. The source of this sequence is a man aged 45-60 years with urothelial cancer. The chain carries TRBV4-1 and TRBJ2-1; D is possibly TRBD2 (6 bases). Specimen: PBMCs, collected around atezolizumab (anti-PD-L1) treatment. DNA of the CDR3: TGCGCCAGCAGCCAAGCGAGCTGGCGGGAAGTCGACTATGAGCAGTTCTTC. Amino acid sequence: CASSQASWREVDYEQFF.